What follows are 17 T cell receptor beta chains derived from one specimen sequenced in a study of patients and donors after allogeneic stem cell transplantation (dated by TCRdb to the early 2020s). Libraries came from RT-PCR. Sequencing took place on a NextSeq 550. The public reads were reprocessed in TCRdb via fastp at Q25 and MiXCR, keeping in-frame beta chains. Identical CDR3 protein sequences are pooled into one entry, listed with their most common genes and DNA. The sample data list some 10,000 distinct CDR3 sequences, and around 20% of these were observed just once. The ten largest account for 40% to 65% of the sample. What was sequenced was blood, either unsorted or a sorted T cell fraction (not recorded which). The receptors come from a human donor who was either an allogeneic HSCT recipient or a stem cell or donor lymphocyte infusion donor (not recorded which). It is not recorded whose cells these are; they may come from a transplant donor.

This clonotype was found a few times. V is TRBV3-1 and J is TRBJ2-2, with D possibly matching TRBD1 (5 bases). The V gene's germline CDR1 is LGHDT and CDR2 YNNKEL (reference sequence). V lost 4 bases, J lost 5 bases, and 8 bases lay in between. CDR3 length equals 13 residues. CDR3 in amino acids: CASSPRGTGELFF. CDR3 DNA: TGTGCCAGCAGCCCAAGGGGAACCGGGGAGCTGTTTTTT.

The genes are TRBV11-2 and TRBJ2-3; D is possibly TRBD1 or TRBD2 (6 bases each). The V gene's germline CDR1 is SGHAT and CDR2 FQNNGV. The CDR3 consists of 16 residues. The V and J ends lost 2 bases and 1 base respectively, with 13 bases between them. Written as DNA, the CDR3 is TGTGCCAGCAGCTTAAGGGCAGGGGAGGGCACAGATACGCAGTATTTT. Encoded protein: CASSLRAGEGTDTQYF.

The chain combines TRBV12-3 or TRBV12-4 with TRBJ1-1; a possible D gene is TRBD1 (5 bases). The V end was cut by 7 bases, the J end by 0 bases, with 12 bases between. This CDR3 has 14 residues. CDR3 amino acids: CASTSRGVNTEAFF. In nucleotides, the CDR3 is TGTGCCAGCACCTCGAGGGGCGTGAACACTGAAGCTTTCTTT.

This clonotype was recorded a few times. The chain is built from TRBV19 and TRBJ1-5, with D perhaps TRBD1 (6 bases). V was clipped by 5 bases and J by 2 bases, with 10 bases between them. Germline V gene sequence: CDR1 LNHDA, CDR2 SQIVND (reference sequence). The CDR3 is 14 amino acids. The CDR3, as DNA: TGTGCCAGTAGTGTACAGGGAGGCAATCAGCCCCAGCATTTT. Translated: CASSVQGGNQPQHF.

The chain uses TRBV10-1 and TRBJ1-2; D gene ambiguous. Trimming pared 2 bases from V and 3 bases from J, leaving 19 bases between. The germline V gene has CDR1 WNHNN and CDR2 SYGVQD (reference sequence). The length of the CDR3 is 17 residues. CDR3 nucleotide sequence: TGCGCCAGCAGTGAGAGGTCAGCGGCCGGAGGTCACTATGGCTACACCTTC. Its protein product is CASSERSAAGGHYGYTF.

This clonotype occurred many times. In nucleotides, the CDR3 is TGCAGCGTTGAAAGGGGAAACTATGGCTACACCTTC. Its protein is CSVERGNYGYTF. V is TRBV29-1 and J is TRBJ1-2, with a tentative D call TRBD1 (5 bases). The germline V gene has CDR1 SQVTM and CDR2 ANQGSEA. V was pared by 2 bases and J by 2 bases, with 6 bases between. This CDR3 is 12 amino acids long.

V and J are TRBV6-6 and TRBJ1-6, with D possibly being TRBD1 (5 bases). The length of the CDR3 is 15 residues. V lost 6 bases and J lost 4, with 13 bases in between. CDR1 and CDR2 from the germline V gene are MNHNY and SVGAGI (reference sequence). The DNA for the CDR3 is TGTGCCAGCAGCGACGGGGGACCTTATAATTCACCCCTCCACTTT. It encodes CASSDGGPYNSPLHF.

This clonotype was seen more than once but under ten times. This sequence joins TRBV20-1 and TRBJ2-3; D ambiguous. Germline assignment: CDR1 DFQATT and CDR2 SNEGSKA (reference sequence). The length of the CDR3 is 13 residues. V was shortened by 2 bases and J by 0 bases, with 6 bases between the two germline ends. The chain's CDR3 is CSARPISTDTQYF. CDR3 nucleotides: TGCAGTGCTAGACCTATTAGCACAGATACGCAGTATTTT.

V and J are TRBV12-3 or TRBV12-4 and TRBJ2-2; TRBD1 or TRBD2 may be the D gene (5 bases each). The V end was cut by 5 bases, the J end by 7 bases, with 20 bases between. This CDR3 is 16 amino acids long. The chain's CDR3 is CASSPRGPDHFGELFF. CDR3 sequence (DNA): TGTGCCAGCAGTCCCCGGGGCCCCGATCACTTCGGGGAGCTGTTTTTT.

The V gene is TRBV5-1, the J gene TRBJ2-2; 8 nucleotides align to TRBD2. CDR1 and CDR2 (germline): SGHRS, YFSETQ. The CDR3 consists of 14 residues. V trimming: 2 bases; J trimming: 8 bases; junction bases outside the gene matches: 5. Here the CDR3 reads CASSFGTSKGELFF. For the CDR3, the DNA is TGCGCCAGCAGCTTTGGGACTAGTAAGGGGGAGCTGTTTTTT.

This clonotype was observed a handful of times. This rearrangement joins TRBV4-3 to TRBJ2-7, with TRBD2 matching over 8 bases. CDR1 is LGHNA and CDR2 is YSLEER in the germline V gene. This CDR3 comprises 18 residues. V was pared by 1 base and J by 5 bases, with 16 bases of the junction left unmatched. The CDR3 DNA reads as TGCGCCAGCAGCCAAGGTGCCTTAACCGGGACTAGTATCGACGAGCAGTACTTC. It encodes CASSQGALTGTSIDEQYF.

This clonotype was observed a few times. The chain has TRBV6-1 and TRBJ2-7; possibly TRBD2 for D (5 bases). V lost 2 bases to trimming and J lost 2 bases, with 10 bases between them. This CDR3 is 14 amino acids long. In germline, CDR1 is MNHNS, CDR2 SASEGT. DNA of the CDR3: TGTGCCAGCAGTGAATCAAGCGGACCCTACGAGCAGTACTTC. Protein sequence: CASSESSGPYEQYF.

This clonotype came up many times. The rearrangement links TRBV20-1 to TRBJ1-6; 9 nucleotides align to TRBD1. The CDR3 is 17 amino acids. V was clipped by 5 bases and J by 7 bases; unmatched bases: 15. Germline CDR1 is DFQATT and CDR2 is SNEGSKA (reference sequence). Here the CDR3 reads CSASGQGSTGGNSPLHF. The CDR3 DNA reads as TGCAGTGCTTCGGGACAGGGTTCAACAGGAGGAAATTCACCCCTCCACTTT.

This chain connects TRBV7-6 to TRBJ1-1; 8 nucleotides match TRBD1. This CDR3 has 14 amino acids. The trim removed 5 bases at V and 11 bases at J, leaving 13 bases unmatched. CDR1 and CDR2 (germline): SGHVS, FNYEAQ. CDR3 protein: CASSPGGGQHTAFF. The CDR3 nucleotides read TGTGCCAGCAGCCCAGGGGGCGGACAACACACGGCTTTCTTT. Full variable domain (rest looked up from reference TRBV7-6 and TRBJ1-1): GAGVSQSPRYKVTKRGQDVALRCDPISGHVSLYWYRQALGQGPEFLTYFNYEAQQDKSGLPNDRFSAERPEGSISTLTIQRTEQRDSAMYRCASSPGGGQHTAFFGQGTRLTVV.

The chain carries TRBV6-5 and TRBJ2-2; 10 nucleotides line up with TRBD1. This CDR3 has 16 residues. The germline V gene encodes CDR1 MNHEY and CDR2 SVGAGI. The V gene end was trimmed by 6 bases and the J gene end by 6 bases; junction bases not matched to a gene: 10. The CDR3 reads CASRPYRDRGAGELFF. CDR3 in DNA: TGTGCCAGCAGGCCATACCGGGACAGGGGAGCCGGGGAGCTGTTTTTT.

The J gene is TRBJ1-3, the V gene TRBV12-3 or TRBV12-4, with D possibly matching TRBD1 (6 bases). The CDR3 is made up of 18 amino acids. Trimming stripped 3 bases from V and 0 bases from J, with 18 bases between. CDR3 region: CASSFETGRILSGNTIYF. DNA of the CDR3: TGTGCCAGCAGTTTCGAGACAGGCCGCATCCTCTCTGGAAACACCATATATTTT.

The CDR3 DNA is TGCGCCAGCAGCTTGGATCGACTATCGGGTTCACCCCTCCACTTT. This translates into CASSLDRLSGSPLHF. This chain joins TRBV5-1 and TRBJ1-6; no clear D gene. Per the germline V gene, CDR1 is SGHRS and CDR2 is YFSETQ. Trimming stripped 0 bases from V and 9 bases from J, with 13 bases between. There are 15 residues in the CDR3.